The TCR beta chain under discussion was sequenced for a study of identical twins. Losses at the gene ends were 3 bases for V and 3 bases for J; bases not matched to a gene: 5. Germline-derived CDR1 and CDR2 are MGHDK and SYGVNS. The CDR3 length is 15 residues. The authors used template switching to add a universal primer site and gave cDNA unique molecular identifiers. Using its own MiXCR run on the 5' RACE reads, TCRdb lists one record per CDR3 protein. The sample records roughly 1,500,000 distinct CDR3 sequences, under 35% being singletons. With no exceptions, donors were healthy Caucasians. V and J are TRBV25-1 and TRBJ2-3; 8 nucleotides agree with TRBD2. This TCR was sampled from a newborn girl in good health. Input material: cord blood. The CDR3 DNA is TGTGCCAGCAGTGAGTGGGCTAGCGGGACAGATACGCAGTATTTT. This codes for CASSEWASGTDTQYF.